One T cell receptor beta chain is described in this entry. Antigen: not known. Here immunoSEQ multiplex PCR was the method, and the copy in TCRdb shows in-frame clones only, minus some. The repertoire holds tens of thousands of clones, with roughly 85% as singletons. The sample originates from a study of regulatory dendritic cells for organ transplantation. Points from the study as a whole: Memory CD8+ clonal expansion seemed more limited with regulatory than mature dendritic cells. Of resting T cell subsets, memory CD8+ had the most alloreactive clonotypes.

This CDR3 spans 16 amino acids. Per germline, CDR1 SGHRS and CDR2 YFSETQ. V dropped 0 bases and J dropped 4; count of bases not matched to a gene: 7. Sequencing used naive CD8+ T cells from blood. As for subset: CD45RA+ naive T cells. This receptor was identified in a human donor in good health. The chain combines TRBV5-1 with TRBJ1-2, with 9 bases fitting TRBD1. In nucleotides, the CDR3 is TGCGCCAGCAGCTTGGAGCAAACAGGGGGCAGCTATGGCTACACCTTC. It encodes CASSLEQTGGSYGYTF.